The 23 T cell receptor beta chains presented below share a single source sample, sequenced in a study of T cells after yellow fever vaccination. In TCRdb, the 5' RACE reads were re-called with MiXCR into one record per CDR3 protein. Counted here are 200,000 to 300,000 distinct CDR3 sequences, roughly 13% occurring once; the ten biggest clones make up about 0.54%. Sample: CD4+ T cells sorted from PBMCs, taken 45 days after the yellow fever booster vaccination. The source of these receptors is a man in his thirties or forties who received the YFV17D yellow fever vaccine.

This clonotype was recorded only once. The genes are TRBV7-2 and TRBJ2-7; 12 positions agree with TRBD2. This CDR3 region has 15 residues. Germline values: CDR1 SGHTA, CDR2 FQGNSA. Trimming at V came to 6 bases and at J to 5 bases, leaving 8 bases not matched to a gene. CDR3 residues: CASSPTSGRFDEQYF. The DNA of the CDR3 is TGTGCCAGCAGTCCGACTAGCGGGAGATTCGACGAGCAGTACTTC.

The chain couples TRBV10-3 to TRBJ2-6, with TRBD1 matching over 8 bases. Germline-derived CDR1 and CDR2 are ENHRY and SYGVKD. There are 16 residues in the CDR3. V gave up 6 bases and J gave up 0 bases; unmatched junction bases: 4. The CDR3 DNA sequence: TGTGCCATCAGCAAAACAGGGGGCTCTGGGGCCAACGTCCTGACTTTC. It yields the protein CAISKTGGSGANVLTF.

This clonotype was seen a few times. The chain recombines TRBV10-3 with TRBJ2-7, with D possibly TRBD2 on 7 matching bases. The germline V gene encodes CDR1 ENHRY and CDR2 SYGVKD. This CDR3 has 16 residues. The V and J ends lost 8 bases and 6 bases respectively, with 26 bases between them. CDR3 coding DNA: TGTGCCATCGTCTTGGGGGCGGGAGTAGGCGGGGGCGAGCAGTACTTC. Its translation is CAIVLGAGVGGGEQYF.

This clonotype was seen a handful of times. The chain couples TRBV3-1 to TRBJ1-4; TRBD1 might be the D (6 bases). V was trimmed by 5 bases and J by 6 bases, leaving 16 bases between them. The germline gives CDR1 LGHDT, CDR2 YNNKEL (reference sequence). The CDR3 extends over 15 amino acids. The CDR3 loop is CASSFKAGAYEKLFF. For the CDR3, the DNA is TGTGCCAGCAGCTTTAAAGCAGGGGCGTATGAAAAACTGTTTTTT. The full variable domain, with the rest looked up from reference TRBV3-1 and TRBJ1-4, is DTAVSQTPKYLVTQMGNDKSIKCEQNLGHDTMYWYKQDSKKFLKIMFSYNNKELIINETVPNRFSPKSPDKAHLNLHINSLELGDSAVYFCASSFKAGAYEKLFFGSGTQLSVL.

V and J are TRBV12-3 or TRBV12-4 and TRBJ2-7, with 9 bases aligning to TRBD2. J lost 1 base, V lost 8 bases, and 9 bases had no gene match. The CDR3 is 15 amino acids. CDR3 in amino acids: CASGPRGLASYEQYF. The CDR3 DNA sequence: TGTGCCAGCGGCCCCAGGGGACTAGCTTCCTACGAGCAGTACTTC.

Only a few counts were recorded for this clonotype. The genes are TRBV20-1 and TRBJ1-2; 9 bases fit TRBD1. The J segment lost 7 bases and the V segment lost 6 bases, leaving 12 bases of the junction unmatched. Germline-derived CDR1 and CDR2 are DFQATT and SNEGSKA (reference sequence). The CDR3 consists of 14 residues. The DNA of the CDR3 is TGCAGTGCCTCCTCTAGGGACAGGGATCGTGGCTACACCTTC. This codes for CSASSRDRDRGYTF.

This clonotype was counted only a few times. V is TRBV12-5 and J is TRBJ2-1, with TRBD2 matching 8 bases. The CDR3 totals 14 residues. Germline lookup yields CDR1 LGHNT and CDR2 FRNRAP. V lost 5 bases to trimming and J lost 10 bases; unmatched junction nucleotides: 10. CDR3 bases: TGTGCTAGTGGTCCTAGCGGGTGGGGGTCAGAGCAGTTCTTC. It translates to CASGPSGWGSEQFF.

This clonotype occurred a few times. This chain joins TRBV20-1 and TRBJ1-4; D is undetermined. V shed 6 bases and J shed 4 bases, with 9 bases lying between them. CDR3 size: 12 residues. The germline V gene encodes CDR1 DFQATT and CDR2 SNEGSKA (reference sequence). CDR3 protein: CSARSGNEKLFF. The CDR3, as DNA: TGCAGTGCCCGCTCGGGTAATGAAAAACTGTTTTTT.

This sequence joins TRBV6-1 and TRBJ2-1; D may be TRBD2 (6 bases). The length of the CDR3 is 15 residues. Germline CDR1 and CDR2: MNHNS and SASEGT. Trimming removed 6 bases at V and 5 bases at J, with 17 bases between. In DNA, the CDR3 is TGTGCCAGCAGACCCCCCCTACGGGAGCACAATGAGCAGTTCTTC. Translating it yields CASRPPLREHNEQFF.

The genes are TRBV20-1 and TRBJ2-7; TRBD1 or TRBD2 may be the D gene (6 bases each). Looked up from germline, CDR1 is DFQATT and CDR2 is SNEGSKA (reference sequence). Trimming took 3 bases from V and 6 from J, leaving 12 bases between them. CDR3 size: 12 residues. The CDR3 loop reads CSARKGGSEQYF. The DNA for the CDR3 is TGCAGTGCTAGGAAGGGGGGAAGCGAGCAGTACTTC.

The chain carries TRBV12-3 or TRBV12-4 and TRBJ1-1; D may be TRBD1 (5 bases). The CDR3 totals 13 residues. V lost 5 bases and J lost 7, with 14 bases in between. The CDR3 coding sequence is TGTGCCAGCAGTCCCGGGACCGGGATTGAAGCTTTCTTT. It translates to CASSPGTGIEAFF.

The chain joins TRBV5-4 to TRBJ2-1; 9 bases are shared with TRBD1. The ends lost 3 bases at V and 4 bases at J; junction bases unmatched: 5. Germline V gene lookup returns CDR1 SGHNT and CDR2 YYREEE (reference sequence). The CDR3 is made up of 15 amino acids. The CDR3 coding sequence is TGTGCCAGCAGCTCCCGGGACAGGGTTTACAATGAGCAGTTCTTC. Its protein product is CASSSRDRVYNEQFF. The full variable domain, with the rest looked up from reference TRBV5-4 and TRBJ2-1, is ETGVTQSPTHLIKTRGQQVTLRCSSQSGHNTVSWYQQALGQGPQFIFQYYREEENGRGNFPPRFSGLQFPNYSSELNVNALELDDSALYLCASSSRDRVYNEQFFGPGTRLTVL.

CDR3 in DNA: TGCAGTGCAACCACCCTAAACCCAATAAACGAGCAGTACTTC. This translates into CSATTLNPINEQYF. The chain uses TRBV20-1 and TRBJ2-7; no definite D call. The CDR3 totals 14 residues. The V and J ends lost 6 bases and 5 bases respectively, with 20 bases between them. Germline lookup yields CDR1 DFQATT and CDR2 SNEGSKA (reference sequence).

This chain uses TRBV7-2 with TRBJ2-3; 8 nucleotides agree with TRBD2. Per germline, CDR1 SGHTA and CDR2 FQGNSA. V gave up 3 bases and J gave up 2 bases; unmatched junction bases: 4. This CDR3 spans 15 amino acids. CDR3 bases: TGTGCCAGCAGCTTGACTAGCGCGACCACAGATACGCAGTATTTT. It yields the protein CASSLTSATTDTQYF.

The table lists this clonotype with a few counts. The gene calls are TRBV5-1 and TRBJ2-1; 16 nucleotides match TRBD2. V was clipped by 4 bases and J by 8 bases; unmatched bases: 9. CDR3 length: 17 residues. Germline values: CDR1 SGHRS, CDR2 YFSETQ. CDR3 sequence reads: CASSPPGLAGGPHEQFF. The CDR3 bases are TGCGCCAGCAGCCCTCCGGGACTAGCGGGAGGGCCCCATGAGCAGTTCTTC.

A few counts support this clonotype. The J gene is TRBJ1-4, the V gene TRBV10-3; 9 bases align to TRBD1. Germline V gene data show CDR1 as ENHRY and CDR2 as SYGVKD. CDR3 length equals 14 residues. With 10 bases clipped from V and 6 bases from J, the junction kept 9 bases outside the gene matches. As DNA, the CDR3 is TGTGCCACCCAAACAGGGGGCTCTGATGAAAAACTGTTTTTT. It encodes CATQTGGSDEKLFF.

This clonotype was seen repeatedly, ten times or more. This chain links TRBV7-7 with TRBJ2-3; 8 bases are shared with TRBD2. J was trimmed by 0 bases and V by 2 bases; bases with no gene match: 4. The CDR3 sequence is 16 residues long. Germline V gene sequence: CDR1 SSHAT, CDR2 FNYEAQ (reference sequence). Written as DNA, the CDR3 is TGTGCCAGCAGCTTACTGGCGGGGGGAAGCACAGATACGCAGTATTTT. This codes for CASSLLAGGSTDTQYF.

The chain employs TRBV5-4 and TRBJ1-2; 8 bases fit TRBD1. Trimming at V came to 4 bases and at J to 4 bases, leaving 6 bases not matched to a gene. This CDR3 contains 14 residues. The germline V gene encodes CDR1 SGHNT and CDR2 YYREEE (reference sequence). The CDR3 coding sequence is TGTGCCAGCAGCCTCCAGGGGGCGTCCTATGGCTACACCTTC. Translating it yields CASSLQGASYGYTF.

The chain carries TRBV5-1 and TRBJ1-2; 11 bases align to TRBD1. CDR3 length equals 13 residues. Germline V gene lookup returns CDR1 SGHRS and CDR2 YFSETQ. After removal of 4 bases from V and 8 bases from J, the junction contained 4 bases not matched to a gene. The CDR3 is CASSGQGAEGYTF. The DNA for the CDR3 is TGCGCCAGCAGCGGACAGGGGGCCGAAGGCTACACCTTC.

Points on this clonotype: One end of the junction fails to match germline, which may point to a read error. V gene TRBV20-1 combines with J gene TRBJ1-1; weak D call: TRBD1 (6 bases). Per the germline V gene, CDR1 is DFQATT and CDR2 is SNEGSKA (reference sequence). The CDR3 loop spans 8 amino acids. DNA for the CDR3: TGCAGTCCGAGGGGGGGAATCTTT. Translated, it gives CSPRGGIF.

V gene TRBV29-1 combines with J gene TRBJ2-3; 7 bases line up with TRBD1. The CDR3 is 15 amino acids. Germline CDR1 SQVTM, CDR2 ANQGSEA. V trimming: 6 bases; J trimming: 4 bases; junction bases outside the gene matches: 13. CDR3 sequence reads: CSVGPSRGIADTQYF. CDR3 DNA sequence: TGCAGCGTCGGCCCCTCCAGGGGGATTGCAGATACGCAGTATTTT.

This clonotype was seen only a few times. The chain recombines TRBV20-1 with TRBJ1-1; possibly TRBD1 for D (5 bases). Germline V gene sequence: CDR1 DFQATT, CDR2 SNEGSKA (reference sequence). The CDR3 has 12 residues. Deletions cut 0 bases from V and 11 bases from J, with 13 bases between. The DNA of the CDR3 is TGCAGTGCTAGAGATTTGTGGGAGGGGGCTTTCTTT. Encoded protein: CSARDLWEGAFF.

The chain couples TRBV15 to TRBJ1-2; no clear D gene. V was pared by 0 bases and J by 4 bases, with 12 bases between. Per the germline V gene, CDR1 is LNHNV and CDR2 is YYDKDF (reference sequence). The CDR3 covers 15 residues. The CDR3 is CATSRDRGRFYGYTF. The CDR3 DNA reads as TGTGCCACCAGCAGAGATCGCGGCAGGTTCTATGGCTACACCTTC.